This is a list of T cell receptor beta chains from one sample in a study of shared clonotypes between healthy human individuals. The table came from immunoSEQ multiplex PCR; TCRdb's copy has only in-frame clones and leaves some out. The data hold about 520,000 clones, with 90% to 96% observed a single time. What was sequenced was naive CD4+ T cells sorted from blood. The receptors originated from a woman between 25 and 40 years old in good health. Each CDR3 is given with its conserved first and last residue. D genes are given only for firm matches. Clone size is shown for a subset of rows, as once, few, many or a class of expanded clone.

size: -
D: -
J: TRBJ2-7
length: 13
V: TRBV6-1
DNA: TGTGCCAGCAGTGGCCTGAACCGGGACGAGCAGTACTTC
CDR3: CASSGLNRDEQYF

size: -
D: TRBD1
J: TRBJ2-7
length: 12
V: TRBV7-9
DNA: TGTGCCATCGGGGACAGGAACTACGAGCAGTACTTC
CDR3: CAIGDRNYEQYF

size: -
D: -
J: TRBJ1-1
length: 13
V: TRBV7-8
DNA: TGTGCCAGCAGACTTGCGGGGGGAGCTGAAGCTTTCTTT
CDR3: CASRLAGGAEAFF

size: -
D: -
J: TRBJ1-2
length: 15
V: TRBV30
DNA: TGTGCCTGGAGTGTACTGGGACATTATAACTATGGCTACACCTTC
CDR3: CAWSVLGHYNYGYTF

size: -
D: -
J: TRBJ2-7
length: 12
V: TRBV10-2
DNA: TGCGCCAGCAAAAGTTCTGGCTACGAGCAGTACTTC
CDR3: CASKSSGYEQYF

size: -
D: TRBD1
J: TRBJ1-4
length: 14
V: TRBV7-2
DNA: TGTGCCAGCAGCTACGACAGGGATAATGAAAAACTGTTTTTT
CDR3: CASSYDRDNEKLFF

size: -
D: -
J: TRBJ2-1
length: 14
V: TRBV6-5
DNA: TGTGCCAGCAAATATCTAGGGGGGGACAATGAGCAGTTCTTC
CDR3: CASKYLGGDNEQFF

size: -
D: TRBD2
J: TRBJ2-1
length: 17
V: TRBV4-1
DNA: TGCGCCAGCAGCCACCTACTAGCGGGGCTCGTTACAAATGAGCAGTTCTTC
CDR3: CASSHLLAGLVTNEQFF

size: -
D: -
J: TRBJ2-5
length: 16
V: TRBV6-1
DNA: TGTGCCAGCAGTGAGCTTAAAAGCGGATTCCAAGAGACCCAGTACTTC
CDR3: CASSELKSGFQETQYF

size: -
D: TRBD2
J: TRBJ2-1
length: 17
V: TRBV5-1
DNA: TGCGCCAGCAGCTTGGGACTAGCGGGAGGGCCGTACAATGAGCAGTTCTTC
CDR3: CASSLGLAGGPYNEQFF

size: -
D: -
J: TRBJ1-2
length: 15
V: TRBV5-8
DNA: TGTGCCAGCAGCTTTGGGACACAGGCTAACTATGGCTACACCTTC
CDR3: CASSFGTQANYGYTF

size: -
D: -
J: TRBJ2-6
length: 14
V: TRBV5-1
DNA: TGCGCCAGCAGCTTCGATGCTGGGGCCAACGTCCTGACTTTC
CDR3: CASSFDAGANVLTF

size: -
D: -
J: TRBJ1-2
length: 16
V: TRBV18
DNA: TGTGCCAGCTCACTTTCACGACAACAAACTAACTATGGCTACACCTTC
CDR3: CASSLSRQQTNYGYTF

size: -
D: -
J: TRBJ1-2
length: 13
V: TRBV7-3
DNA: TGTGCCAGCAGCTTAACCCCCGACTATGGCTACACCTTC
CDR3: CASSLTPDYGYTF

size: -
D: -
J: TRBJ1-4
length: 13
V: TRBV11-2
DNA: TGTGCCAGCAGCGGCATCCGAGTCGGGAAACTGTTTTTT
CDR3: CASSGIRVGKLFF

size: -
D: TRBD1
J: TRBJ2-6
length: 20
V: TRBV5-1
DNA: TGCGCCAGCAGCTTCACTCGTGGACAGGGGGCGGTCTCTGGGGCCAACGTCCTGACTTTC
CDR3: CASSFTRGQGAVSGANVLTF

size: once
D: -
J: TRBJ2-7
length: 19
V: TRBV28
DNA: TGTGCCAGCAGTTTAGTCGGCGGGACCTACAGGCCGCCCTCCTACGAGCAGTACTTC
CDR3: CASSLVGGTYRPPSYEQYF

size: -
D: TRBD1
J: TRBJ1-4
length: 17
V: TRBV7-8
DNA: TGTGCCAGCAGCTTAGCGGGACAGCCTGCAACTAATGAAAAACTGTTTTTT
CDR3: CASSLAGQPATNEKLFF

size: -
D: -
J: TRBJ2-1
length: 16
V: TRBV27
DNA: TGTGCCAGCAGTTTATCCCTCTTCCCACGTGGGGGTGAGCAGTTCTTC
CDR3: CASSLSLFPRGGEQFF

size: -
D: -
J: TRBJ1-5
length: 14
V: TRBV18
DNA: TGTGCCAGCTCACCTGACAGGTACAATCAGCCCCAGCATTTT
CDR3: CASSPDRYNQPQHF

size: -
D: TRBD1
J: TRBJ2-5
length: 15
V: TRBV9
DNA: TGTGCCAGCAGCGATACAGGGGGCGCCGGGGAGACCCAGTACTTC
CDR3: CASSDTGGAGETQYF

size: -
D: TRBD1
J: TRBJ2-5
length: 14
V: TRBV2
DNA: TGTGCCAGCAGTTTCCAGGGGGCTGGGGAGACCCAGTACTTC
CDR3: CASSFQGAGETQYF

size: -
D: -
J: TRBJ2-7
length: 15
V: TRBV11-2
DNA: TGTGCCAGCAGCTTAGTCCCCGGGGGCCGGGGAGAGCAGTACTTC
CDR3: CASSLVPGGRGEQYF

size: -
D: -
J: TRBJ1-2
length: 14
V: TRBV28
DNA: TGTGCCAGCAGGGGTACAGGGACCTTCTATGGCTACACCTTC
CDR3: CASRGTGTFYGYTF

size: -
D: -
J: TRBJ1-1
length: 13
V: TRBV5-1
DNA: TGCGCCAGCAGCCTAAATCCGAACACTGAAGCTTTCTTT
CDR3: CASSLNPNTEAFF

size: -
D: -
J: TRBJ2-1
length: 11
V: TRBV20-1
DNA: TGCAGTGCGGAGGGACTCTATGAGCAGTTCTTC
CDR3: CSAEGLYEQFF

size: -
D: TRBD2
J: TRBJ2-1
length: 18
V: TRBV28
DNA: TGTGCCAGCAGTTTCAGCTTCCCCCAGCGGGGATCCTACAATGAGCAGTTCTTC
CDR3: CASSFSFPQRGSYNEQFF

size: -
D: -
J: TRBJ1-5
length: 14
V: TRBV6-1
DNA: TGTGCCAGCAGCCTAAGTGGGAGAAATCAGCCCCAGCATTTT
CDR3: CASSLSGRNQPQHF

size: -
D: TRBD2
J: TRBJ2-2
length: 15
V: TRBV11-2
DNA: TGTGCCAGCAGCTTAGACCTAGCGGGAGAAGGGGAGCTGTTTTTT
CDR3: CASSLDLAGEGELFF

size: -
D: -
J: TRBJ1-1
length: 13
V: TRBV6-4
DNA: TGTGCCAGCAGTGACAAAATGAACACTGAAGCTTTCTTT
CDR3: CASSDKMNTEAFF

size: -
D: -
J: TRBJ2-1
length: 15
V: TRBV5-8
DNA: TGTGCCAGCAGCCTGGGGTATAGCTCCTACAATGAGCAGTTCTTC
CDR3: CASSLGYSSYNEQFF

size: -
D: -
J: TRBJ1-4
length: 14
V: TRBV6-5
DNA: TGTGCCAGCAGCGACCTCGCAACTAATGAAAAACTGTTTTTT
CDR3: CASSDLATNEKLFF

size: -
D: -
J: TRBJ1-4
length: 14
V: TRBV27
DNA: TGTGCCAGCAGTTTATGGGGTCCGAATGAAAAACTGTTTTTT
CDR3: CASSLWGPNEKLFF

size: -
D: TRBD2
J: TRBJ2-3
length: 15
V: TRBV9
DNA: TGTGCCAGCAGCACCAAGCGGGAGGGCCTGGATACGCAGTATTTT
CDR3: CASSTKREGLDTQYF

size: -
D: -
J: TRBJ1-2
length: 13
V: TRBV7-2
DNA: TGTGCCAGCAGCATGACAGAGAGCTATGGCTACACCTTC
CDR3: CASSMTESYGYTF

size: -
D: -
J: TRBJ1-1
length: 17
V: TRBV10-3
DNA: TGTGCCATCAGTGAGTCGTTTTTTTTTGGGGCGCGAACTGAAGCTTTCTTT
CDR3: CAISESFFFGARTEAFF

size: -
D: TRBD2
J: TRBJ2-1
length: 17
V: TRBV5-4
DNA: TGTGCCAGCAGCTCGGCCTCGCGGACTAGCACAGTCAATGAGCAGTTCTTC
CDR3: CASSSASRTSTVNEQFF

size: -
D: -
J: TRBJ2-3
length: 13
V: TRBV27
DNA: TGTGCCAGCAGTAGGAGACGCACAGATACGCAGTATTTT
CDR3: CASSRRRTDTQYF

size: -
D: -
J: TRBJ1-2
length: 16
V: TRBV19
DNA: TGTGCCAGTCGTACCGCCGGGGCCGCTCCCTTCCATGGCTACACCTTC
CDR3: CASRTAGAAPFHGYTF

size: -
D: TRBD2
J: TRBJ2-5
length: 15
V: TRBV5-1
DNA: TGCGCCAGCAGCTGGGGACTAGCGGAACAAGAGACCCAGTACTTC
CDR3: CASSWGLAEQETQYF

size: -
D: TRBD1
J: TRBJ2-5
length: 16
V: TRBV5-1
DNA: TGCGCCAGCAGCTTCGGGACAGGGATTTCTGAAGAGACCCAGTACTTC
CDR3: CASSFGTGISEETQYF

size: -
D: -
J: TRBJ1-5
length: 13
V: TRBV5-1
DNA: TGCGCCAGCAGCACGAGCCAGGGCCAGCCCCAGCATTTT
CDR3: CASSTSQGQPQHF

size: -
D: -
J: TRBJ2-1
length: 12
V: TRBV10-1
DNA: TGCGCCAGCACCCCCGGGTATCGTGAGCAGTTCTTC
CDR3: CASTPGYREQFF

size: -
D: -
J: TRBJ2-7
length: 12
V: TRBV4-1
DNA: TGCGCCAGCAGCCAGGGACCATACGAGCAGTACTTC
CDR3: CASSQGPYEQYF

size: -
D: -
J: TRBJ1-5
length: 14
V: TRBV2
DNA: TGTGCCAGCAGTGCAGGGCCGGGCAATCAGCCCCAGCATTTT
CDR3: CASSAGPGNQPQHF